These T cell receptor beta chains were read from a single sample in a study of blood T cell repertoires in COVID-19. Method: immunoSEQ multiplex PCR; TCRdb's copy keeps in-frame clones and lacks some. The sample lists roughly 250,000 clones, approximately 78% seen once, with 9.5% to 15% in the top ten. The material sequenced was peripheral blood. The receptor set was obtained from an older woman with active or convalescent COVID-19. Both conserved end residues are part of each CDR3. The order of the fields is D gene, V gene, J gene, CDR3 protein, CDR3 DNA. The D gene is left open where the match is weak.

d_gene: NA; v_gene: TRBV27; j_gene: TRBJ1-5; CDR3aa: CASSLSTYSNQPQHF; CDR3nt: TGTGCCAGCAGTCTTTCTACTTATAGCAATCAGCCCCAGCATTTT
d_gene: NA; v_gene: TRBV7-9; j_gene: TRBJ1-2; CDR3aa: CASSLDKYYGYTF; CDR3nt: TGTGCCAGCAGCCTCGACAAATACTATGGCTACACCTTC
d_gene: NA; v_gene: TRBV18; j_gene: TRBJ1-5; CDR3aa: CASSQASNQPQHF; CDR3nt: TGTGCCAGCTCACAAGCCTCAAATCAGCCCCAGCATTTT
d_gene: NA; v_gene: TRBV5-1; j_gene: TRBJ2-5; CDR3aa: CASSLTVAYQETQYF; CDR3nt: TGCGCCAGCAGCCTAACGGTTGCGTACCAAGAGACCCAGTACTTC
d_gene: TRBD2; v_gene: TRBV18; j_gene: TRBJ2-5; CDR3aa: CASSPNRLAGGSQGETQYF; CDR3nt: TGTGCCAGCTCACCAAATCGGCTAGCGGGGGGCTCCCAGGGGGAGACCCAGTACTTC
d_gene: TRBD2; v_gene: TRBV5-1; j_gene: TRBJ2-3; CDR3aa: CASSSGGRADTQYF; CDR3nt: TGCGCCAGCAGCTCGGGGGGGAGAGCAGATACGCAGTATTTT
d_gene: NA; v_gene: TRBV19; j_gene: TRBJ1-6; CDR3aa: CASSIAGHGSPLHF; CDR3nt: TGTGCCAGTAGTATAGCGGGACATGGTTCACCCCTCCACTTT
d_gene: TRBD1; v_gene: TRBV27; j_gene: TRBJ2-3; CDR3aa: CAISDRGTDTQYF; CDR3nt: TGTGCCATCTCGGACAGGGGCACAGATACGCAGTATTTT
d_gene: NA; v_gene: TRBV11-2; j_gene: TRBJ2-1; CDR3aa: CASSPPGRRSSSEQFF; CDR3nt: TGTGCCAGCTCGCCCCCCGGCAGACGTTCTAGTAGTGAGCAGTTCTTC
d_gene: NA; v_gene: TRBV7-2; j_gene: TRBJ2-3; CDR3aa: CASSFNREATPQYF; CDR3nt: TGTGCCAGCAGTTTTAACAGGGAAGCAACGCCGCAGTATTTT
d_gene: NA; v_gene: TRBV6-5; j_gene: TRBJ2-3; CDR3aa: CATRYRSSTDTQYF; CDR3nt: TGTGCCACAAGATACAGGTCTAGCACAGATACGCAGTATTTT